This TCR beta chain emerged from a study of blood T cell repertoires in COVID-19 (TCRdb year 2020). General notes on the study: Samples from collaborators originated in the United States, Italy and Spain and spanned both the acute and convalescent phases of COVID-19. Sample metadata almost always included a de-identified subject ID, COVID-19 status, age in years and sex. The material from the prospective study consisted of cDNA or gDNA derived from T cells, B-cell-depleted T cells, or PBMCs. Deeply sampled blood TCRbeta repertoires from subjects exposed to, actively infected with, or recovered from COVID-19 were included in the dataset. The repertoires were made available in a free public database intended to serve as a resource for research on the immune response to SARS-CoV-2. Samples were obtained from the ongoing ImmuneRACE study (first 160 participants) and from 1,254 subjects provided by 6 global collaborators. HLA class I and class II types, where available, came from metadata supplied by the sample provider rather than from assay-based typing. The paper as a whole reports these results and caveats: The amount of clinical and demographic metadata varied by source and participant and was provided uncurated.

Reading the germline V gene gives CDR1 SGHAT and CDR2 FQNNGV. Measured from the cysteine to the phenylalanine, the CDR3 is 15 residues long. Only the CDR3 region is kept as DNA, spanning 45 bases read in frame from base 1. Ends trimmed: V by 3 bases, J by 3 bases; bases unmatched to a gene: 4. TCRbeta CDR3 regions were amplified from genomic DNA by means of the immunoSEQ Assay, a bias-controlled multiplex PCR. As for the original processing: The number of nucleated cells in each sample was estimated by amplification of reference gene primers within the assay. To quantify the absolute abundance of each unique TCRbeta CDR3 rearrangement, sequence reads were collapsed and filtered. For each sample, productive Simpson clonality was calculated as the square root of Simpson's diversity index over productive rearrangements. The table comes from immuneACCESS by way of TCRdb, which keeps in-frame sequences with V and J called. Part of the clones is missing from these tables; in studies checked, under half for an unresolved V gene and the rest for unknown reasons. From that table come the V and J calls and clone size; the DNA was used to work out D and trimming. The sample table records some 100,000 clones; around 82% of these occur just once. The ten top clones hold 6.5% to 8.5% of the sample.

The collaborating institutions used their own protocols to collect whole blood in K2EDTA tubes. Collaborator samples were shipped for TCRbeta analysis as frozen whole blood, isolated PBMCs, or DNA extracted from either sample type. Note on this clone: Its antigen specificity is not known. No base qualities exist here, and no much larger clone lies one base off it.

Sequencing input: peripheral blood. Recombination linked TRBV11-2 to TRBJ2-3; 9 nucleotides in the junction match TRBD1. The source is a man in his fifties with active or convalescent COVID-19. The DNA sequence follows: TGTGCCAGCAGCTTGATGGGACAGGGTACAGATACGCAGTATTTT. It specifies CASSLMGQGTDTQYF.